Listed below are T cell receptor beta chains from one sample, sequenced in a study of cytomegalovirus exposure and HLA in healthy donors. Assay used: immunoSEQ multiplex PCR; TCRdb lists only in-frame clones, some missing. In the table there are hundreds of thousands of clones, 75% to 90% of which are singletons. Input material: PBMCs. The receptors here all came from a woman aged 18 to 35 in good health and CMV-seronegative. CDR3s include the opening cysteine and the closing phenylalanine or tryptophan. Each record gives: CDR3 DNA, CDR3 protein, J gene, CDR3 length, D gene, V gene, clone size. The D gene is left open where the match is weak. Clone size, where shown, is once, few, many, or a class for clones that have expanded.

TGTGCCATCATGTGGAGCACCGGGGAGCTGTTTTTT	CAIMWSTGELFF	TRBJ2-2	12	NA	TRBV10-3	few
TGTGCCAGCAGTTTAACTGTACAGGGGGGTCTTTCGAGCTCCTACGAGCAGTACTTC	CASSLTVQGGLSSSYEQYF	TRBJ2-7	19	TRBD1	TRBV27	once
TGCAGTGCCCAGCTAGAGGATACGCAGTATTTT	CSAQLEDTQYF	TRBJ2-3	11	NA	TRBV20-1	few
TGTGCCAGCAGTTTCGGACAGCACCAGCCCCAGCATTTT	CASSFGQHQPQHF	TRBJ1-5	13	NA	TRBV2	NA
TGTGCCAGCAGCAGGACAGGGGACGAGCAGTACTTC	CASSRTGDEQYF	TRBJ2-7	12	TRBD1	TRBV6-5	NA
TGTGCCAGCAGCCCCAGGGGAAACGAAGCTTTCTTT	CASSPRGNEAFF	TRBJ1-1	12	NA	TRBV6-5	NA
TGTGCCAGCAGCCCATCCCCAGCAACTAATGAAAAACTGTTTTTT	CASSPSPATNEKLFF	TRBJ1-4	15	NA	TRBV5-4	once
TGCGCCAGCAGCCCGATTGGACAGATGCCTACAGATACGCAGTATTTT	CASSPIGQMPTDTQYF	TRBJ2-3	16	NA	TRBV5-1	NA
TGTGCCACCGGCTATGATCAGCCCCAGCATTTT	CATGYDQPQHF	TRBJ1-5	11	NA	TRBV27	few
TGTGCCAGCAGTTACTCTCAGGGGTCAGGTGAGCAGTTCTTC	CASSYSQGSGEQFF	TRBJ2-1	14	NA	TRBV6-5	NA
TGTGCCAGCTCATCGGGACGCGATAACGGTCCTGAGCAGTTCTTC	CASSSGRDNGPEQFF	TRBJ2-1	15	NA	TRBV18	NA
TGTGCCAGCAGTTCCCGGACGGTACTAATAAGGGAAAAACTGTTTTTT	CASSSRTVLIREKLFF	TRBJ1-4	16	NA	TRBV27	NA
TGTGCCAGCAGTGAGGGTCAATACACTGAAGCTTTCTTT	CASSEGQYTEAFF	TRBJ1-1	13	NA	TRBV2	once
TGTGCCTGGAGTGTCGGGGCGGCTAGCAATCAGCCCCAGCATTTT	CAWSVGAASNQPQHF	TRBJ1-5	15	NA	TRBV30	NA
TGTGCCAGCAGCCGATATAGCGGGAGTCTTTCCGGGGAGCTGTTTTTT	CASSRYSGSLSGELFF	TRBJ2-2	16	TRBD2	TRBV7-9	once
TGTGCCAGCAGCTTGGCCCGGGGAGATACGCAGTATTTT	CASSLARGDTQYF	TRBJ2-3	13	NA	TRBV5-8	NA
TGTGCCAGTAGTATTGAGGGACTAAGCAATCAGCCCCAGCATTTT	CASSIEGLSNQPQHF	TRBJ1-5	15	NA	TRBV19	NA
TGCAGCGCCGGGAGGGAGAACACTGAAGCTTTCTTT	CSAGRENTEAFF	TRBJ1-1	12	NA	TRBV29-1	NA
TGTGCCAGCAGCGACCCAAGCGGGAGTCAGAGTAATGAGCAGTTCTTC	CASSDPSGSQSNEQFF	TRBJ2-1	16	TRBD2	TRBV2	NA
TGTGCCAGTAGTCCGGGACAGGGGGTCTCCTACGAGCAGTACTTC	CASSPGQGVSYEQYF	TRBJ2-7	15	TRBD1	TRBV19	NA
TGTGCCAGTAGTATTGGACAGCCGACCTACGAGCAGTACTTC	CASSIGQPTYEQYF	TRBJ2-7	14	NA	TRBV19	NA
TGTGCCAGCTATACGGACAGGGGCGGCGGCTACACCTTC	CASYTDRGGGYTF	TRBJ1-2	13	TRBD1	TRBV18	few